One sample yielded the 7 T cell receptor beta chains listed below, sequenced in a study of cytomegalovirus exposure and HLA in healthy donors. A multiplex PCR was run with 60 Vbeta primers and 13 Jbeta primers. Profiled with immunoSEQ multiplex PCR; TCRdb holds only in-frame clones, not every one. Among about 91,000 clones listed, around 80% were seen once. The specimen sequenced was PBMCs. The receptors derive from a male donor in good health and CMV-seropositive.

DNA for the CDR3: TGTGCCAGCAGCTTAGGGATTATGAGCTCCTACGAGCAGTACTTC. Translation gives CASSLGIMSSYEQYF. The chain joins TRBV13 to TRBJ2-7; D gene ambiguous. The ends were cut back, 0 bases at V and 0 bases at J, with 9 bases in the middle. Looked up from germline, CDR1 is PRHDT and CDR2 is FYEKMQ (reference sequence). The CDR3 extends over 15 amino acids.

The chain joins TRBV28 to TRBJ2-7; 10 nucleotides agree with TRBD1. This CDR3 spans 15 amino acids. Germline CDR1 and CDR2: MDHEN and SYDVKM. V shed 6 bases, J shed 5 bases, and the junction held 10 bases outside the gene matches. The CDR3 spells CASRKPGQGSHEQYF. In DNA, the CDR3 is TGTGCCAGCAGGAAACCGGGACAGGGGAGCCACGAGCAGTACTTC.

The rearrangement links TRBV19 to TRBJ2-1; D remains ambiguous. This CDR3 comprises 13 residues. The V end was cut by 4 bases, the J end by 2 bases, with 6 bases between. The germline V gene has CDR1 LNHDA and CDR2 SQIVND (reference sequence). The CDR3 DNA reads TGTGCCAGTAGTACCGACACCTACAATGAGCAGTTCTTC. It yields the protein CASSTDTYNEQFF.

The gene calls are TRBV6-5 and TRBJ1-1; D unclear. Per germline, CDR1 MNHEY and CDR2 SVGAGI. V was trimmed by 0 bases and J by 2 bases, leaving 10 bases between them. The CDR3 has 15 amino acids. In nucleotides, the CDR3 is TGTGCCAGCAGTTACTCGTATATGGGCAACACTGAAGCTTTCTTT. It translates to CASSYSYMGNTEAFF.

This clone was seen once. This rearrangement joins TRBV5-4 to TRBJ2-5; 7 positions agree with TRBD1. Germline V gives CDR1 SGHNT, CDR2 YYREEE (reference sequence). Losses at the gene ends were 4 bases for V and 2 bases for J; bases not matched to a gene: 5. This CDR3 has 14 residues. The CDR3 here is CASSPGQAQETQYF. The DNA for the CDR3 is TGTGCCAGCAGCCCCGGACAGGCTCAAGAGACCCAGTACTTC.

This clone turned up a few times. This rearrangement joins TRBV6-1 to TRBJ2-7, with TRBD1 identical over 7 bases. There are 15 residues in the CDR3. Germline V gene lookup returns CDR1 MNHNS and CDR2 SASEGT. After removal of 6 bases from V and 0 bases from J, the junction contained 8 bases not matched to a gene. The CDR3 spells CASRFLGDSSYEQYF. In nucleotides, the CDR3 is TGTGCCAGCAGGTTCTTGGGGGACAGCTCCTACGAGCAGTACTTC.

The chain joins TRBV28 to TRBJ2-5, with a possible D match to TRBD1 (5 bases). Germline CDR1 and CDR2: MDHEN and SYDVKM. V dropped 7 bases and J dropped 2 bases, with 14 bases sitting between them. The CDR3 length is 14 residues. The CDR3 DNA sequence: TGTGCCAGCACCCAGTACAGGCAGCAAGAGACCCAGTACTTC. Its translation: CASTQYRQQETQYF.